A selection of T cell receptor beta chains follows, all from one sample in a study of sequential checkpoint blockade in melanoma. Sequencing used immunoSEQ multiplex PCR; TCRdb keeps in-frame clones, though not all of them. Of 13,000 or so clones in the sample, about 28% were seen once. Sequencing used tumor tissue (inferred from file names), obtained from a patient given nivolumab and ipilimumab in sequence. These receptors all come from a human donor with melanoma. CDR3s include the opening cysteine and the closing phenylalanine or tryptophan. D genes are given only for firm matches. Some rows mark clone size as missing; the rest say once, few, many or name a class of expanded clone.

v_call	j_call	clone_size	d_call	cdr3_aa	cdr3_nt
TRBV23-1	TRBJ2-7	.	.	CASRPGEAYEQYF	TGCGCCAGCAGACCAGGGGAGGCCTACGAGCAGTACTTC
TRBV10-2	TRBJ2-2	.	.	CAILRQALTGELFF	TGCGCCATCCTGAGACAGGCCCTCACCGGGGAGCTGTTTTTT
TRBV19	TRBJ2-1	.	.	CASSIPPLAAGPYNEQFF	TGTGCCAGTAGTATCCCGCCTCTGGCCGCCGGCCCCTACAATGAGCAGTTCTTC
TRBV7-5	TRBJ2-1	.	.	CASSLNGVSNNEQFF	TGTGCCAGCAGCTTAAACGGGGTGTCCAACAATGAGCAGTTCTTC
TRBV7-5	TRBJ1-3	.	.	CASSLGGGFSGNTIYF	TGTGCCAGCAGCTTAGGTGGGGGGTTCTCTGGAAACACCATATATTTT
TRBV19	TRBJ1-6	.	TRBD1	CASSIWPTGGRGSSHLHF	TGTGCCAGTAGTATATGGCCGACAGGGGGCCGGGGCAGTTCTCACCTCCACTTT
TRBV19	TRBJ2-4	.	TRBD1	CASSIPTGGRGNIQYF	TGTGCCAGTAGTATACCGACAGGGGGAAGGGGAAACATTCAGTACTTC
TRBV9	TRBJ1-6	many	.	CASSVDIGYNSPLHF	TGTGCCAGCAGCGTAGATATTGGATATAATTCACCCCTCCACTTT
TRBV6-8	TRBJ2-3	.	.	CASSYRLSPQAVSTQYF	TGTGCCAGCAGTTACCGCCTTTCACCCCAAGCGGTTAGTACGCAGTATTTT
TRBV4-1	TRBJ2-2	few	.	CASRNKNTGELFF	TGCGCCAGCAGAAACAAGAACACCGGGGAGCTGTTTTTT
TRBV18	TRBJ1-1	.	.	CASSLGPSHTEAFF	TGTGCCAGCTCATTAGGGCCCTCGCACACTGAAGCTTTCTTT
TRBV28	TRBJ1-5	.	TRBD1	CASRETGVSNQPQHF	TGTGCCAGCAGGGAAACAGGGGTAAGCAATCAGCCCCAGCATTTT
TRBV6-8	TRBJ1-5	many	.	CASSVRGRVTQPQHF	TGTGCCAGCAGTGTACGTGGCAGGGTAACGCAGCCCCAGCATTTT
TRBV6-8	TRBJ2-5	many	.	CASSYSMMRGEETQYF	TGTGCCAGCAGTTACTCGATGATGAGGGGGGAAGAGACCCAGTACTTC
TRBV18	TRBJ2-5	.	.	CASSPAGQETQYF	TGTGCCAGCTCACCGGCGGGACAAGAGACCCAGTACTTC
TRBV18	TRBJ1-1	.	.	CASSSREGEAFF	TGTGCCAGCTCATCCCGGGAAGGAGAAGCTTTCTTT
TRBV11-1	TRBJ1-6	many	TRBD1	CASSRRQGGSYNSPLHF	TGTGCCAGCAGCCGACGACAGGGAGGCTCCTATAATTCACCCCTCCACTTT
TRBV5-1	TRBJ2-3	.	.	CASSEPRDRVLDTQYF	TGCGCCAGCAGCGAGCCGCGGGACCGCGTATTGGATACGCAGTATTTT
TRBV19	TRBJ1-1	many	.	CASSIDGSRGTEAFF	TGTGCCAGTAGTATCGACGGGTCGAGGGGAACTGAAGCTTTCTTT
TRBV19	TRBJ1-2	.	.	CASSPSGGSYGYTF	TGTGCCAGTAGTCCCTCGGGGGGAAGCTATGGCTACACCTTC
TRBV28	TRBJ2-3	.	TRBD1	CATKWTGEMTDTQYF	TGTGCCACCAAATGGACAGGGGAGATGACAGATACGCAGTATTTT
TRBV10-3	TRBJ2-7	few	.	CAISEGAWEQYF	TGTGCCATCAGTGAGGGGGCTTGGGAGCAGTACTTC
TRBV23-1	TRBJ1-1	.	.	CASSQVAGAEAFF	TGCGCCAGCAGCCAAGTCGCCGGGGCCGAAGCTTTCTTT
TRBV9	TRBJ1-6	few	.	CASSVGAEGDYNSPLHF	TGTGCCAGCAGCGTAGGCGCCGAGGGCGACTATAATTCACCCCTCCACTTT
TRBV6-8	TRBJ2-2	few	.	CASSVWRGLKNTGELFF	TGTGCCAGCAGTGTTTGGAGGGGGCTTAAGAACACCGGGGAGCTGTTTTTT
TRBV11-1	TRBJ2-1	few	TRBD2	CASSSPGLFVLADNEQFF	TGTGCCAGCAGCTCTCCGGGACTGTTTGTTCTAGCGGACAATGAGCAGTTCTTC
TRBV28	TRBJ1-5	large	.	CASSFWADPRNQPQHF	TGTGCCAGCAGTTTCTGGGCGGACCCGCGCAATCAGCCCCAGCATTTT
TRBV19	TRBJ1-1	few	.	CASIGPIEAFF	TGTGCCAGCATCGGACCGATTGAAGCTTTCTTT
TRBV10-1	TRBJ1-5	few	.	CAWTEDLYSNQPQHF	TGCGCCTGGACTGAAGACTTATATAGCAATCAGCCCCAGCATTTT
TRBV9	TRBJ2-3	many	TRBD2	CASSLSLAVTDTQYF	TGTGCCAGCAGTTTAAGTCTAGCGGTCACAGATACGCAGTATTTT